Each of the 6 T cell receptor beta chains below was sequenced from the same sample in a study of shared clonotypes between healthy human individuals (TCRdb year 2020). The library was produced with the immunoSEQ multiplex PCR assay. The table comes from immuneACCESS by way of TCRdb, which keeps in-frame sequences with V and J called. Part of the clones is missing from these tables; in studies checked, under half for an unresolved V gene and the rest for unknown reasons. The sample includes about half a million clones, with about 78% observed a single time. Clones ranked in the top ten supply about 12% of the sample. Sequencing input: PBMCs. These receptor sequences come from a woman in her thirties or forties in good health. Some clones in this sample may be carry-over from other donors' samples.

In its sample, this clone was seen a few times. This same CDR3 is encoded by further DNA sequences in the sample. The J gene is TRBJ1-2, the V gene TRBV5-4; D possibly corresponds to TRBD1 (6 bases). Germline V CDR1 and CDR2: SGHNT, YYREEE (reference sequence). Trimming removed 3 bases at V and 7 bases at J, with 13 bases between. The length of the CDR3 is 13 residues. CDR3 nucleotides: TGTGCCAGCAGCTACACAGGGAAGACTGGCTACACCTTC. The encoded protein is CASSYTGKTGYTF.

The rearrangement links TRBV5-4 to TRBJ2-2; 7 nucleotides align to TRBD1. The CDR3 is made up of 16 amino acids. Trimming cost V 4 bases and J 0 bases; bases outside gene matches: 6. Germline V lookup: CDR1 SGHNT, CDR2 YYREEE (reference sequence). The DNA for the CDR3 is TGTGCCAGCAGCGCCTACAGGGGTTCGAACACCGGGGAGCTGTTTTTT. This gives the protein CASSAYRGSNTGELFF.

CDR3 in DNA: TGTGCCAGCAGCCCAGGGGGCGGGAAGAGAGAAGGCGAGCAGTACTTC. Protein product: CASSPGGGKREGEQYF. V and J are TRBV7-2 and TRBJ2-7; 8 nucleotides line up with TRBD1. The CDR3 totals 16 residues. Trimming at V came to 5 bases and at J to 6 bases, leaving 15 bases not matched to a gene. Germline V lookup: CDR1 SGHTA, CDR2 FQGNSA.

CDR3 nucleotide sequence: TGCGCCAGCAGCGATTATTTGGGGCGCGACTATGGCTACACCTTC. This encodes CASSDYLGRDYGYTF. The chain links TRBV4-1 to TRBJ1-2; D perhaps matches TRBD1 (5 bases). Germline V lookup: CDR1 MGHRA, CDR2 YSYEKL. V lost 5 bases and J 3 bases, leaving 16 bases between the germline ends. The CDR3 extends over 15 amino acids.

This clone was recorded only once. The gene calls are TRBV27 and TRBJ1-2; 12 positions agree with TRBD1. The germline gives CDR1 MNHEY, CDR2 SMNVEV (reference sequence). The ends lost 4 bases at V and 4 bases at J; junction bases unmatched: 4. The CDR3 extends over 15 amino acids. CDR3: CASSSGTGGFYGYTF. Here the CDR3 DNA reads TGTGCCAGCAGTTCCGGGACAGGGGGCTTCTATGGCTACACCTTC.

The CDR3 region has the DNA TGTGCCAGTCCCCGACAGGGCGCTAATGAAAAACTGTTTTTT. Translated: CASPRQGANEKLFF. The J gene is TRBJ1-4, the V gene TRBV7-7; TRBD1 aligns across 7 bases. The CDR3 covers 14 residues. V dropped 9 bases and J dropped 3; count of bases not matched to a gene: 7. The V gene's germline CDR1 is SSHAT and CDR2 FNYEAQ (reference sequence).